These T cell receptor beta chains were read from a single sample in a study of blood T cell repertoires in COVID-19. Sequencing used immunoSEQ multiplex PCR; TCRdb keeps in-frame clones, though not all of them. Of approximately 160,000 clones listed, around 78% are singletons. The sequenced material came from PBMCs or T cells enriched from blood (not recorded which). The receptors stem from a woman between 45 and 60 years old who had recovered from COVID-19. CDR3s include the opening cysteine and the closing phenylalanine or tryptophan. Some rows mark clone size as missing; the rest say once, few, many or name a class of expanded clone.

V	size	J	CDR3
TRBV5-6	few	TRBJ1-1	CASSLRRTLIQDAFF
TRBV18	NA	TRBJ2-5	CASSPGTGQETQYF
TRBV4-1	NA	TRBJ1-4	CASSQDQWGSQRELFF
TRBV18	NA	TRBJ1-4	CASQDIEKLFF
TRBV7-2	NA	TRBJ2-1	CASSAIAGVTEQFF
TRBV27	NA	TRBJ1-4	CASAAGSGTNEKLFF
TRBV19	NA	TRBJ1-6	CASSSGHLAPPLHF
TRBV6-1	once	TRBJ1-5	CASSEAGTGDQPQHF
TRBV7-2	once	TRBJ2-2	CASTYSGGGTGELFF
TRBV30	NA	TRBJ2-2	CAWSRGTGGSFGELFF
TRBV6-6	NA	TRBJ1-3	CASRMTGGGNTIYF
TRBV18	once	TRBJ2-1	CASSPDSEQFF
TRBV2	once	TRBJ1-2	CASSDQQGFYGYTF
TRBV19	NA	TRBJ2-3	CASSSQARGDTQYF
TRBV12-3/TRBV12-4	NA	TRBJ1-2	CASSFLGDGYTF
TRBV12-3/TRBV12-4	NA	TRBJ1-1	CASSFGQGLEAFF
TRBV5-5	NA	TRBJ2-1	CASSPGGGDEQFF
TRBV11-1	NA	TRBJ2-4	CASSLSAQTGQYF
TRBV6-5	NA	TRBJ1-5	CASSYKGQPQHF
TRBV5-5	NA	TRBJ2-2	CASSSGTSNLRGELFF
TRBV7-9	NA	TRBJ1-5	CASSLGQGITHSNQPQHF
TRBV7-9	few	TRBJ2-3	CASSLGLAGGPDTQYF
TRBV6-5	NA	TRBJ1-5	CASSYRPTGDPGPQHF
TRBV28	NA	TRBJ1-2	CASKTGPNYGYTF
TRBV28	NA	TRBJ1-2	CASSSGGERSYTF
TRBV24-1	NA	TRBJ2-2	CATSDRRTSGYTGELFF
TRBV18	NA	TRBJ1-5	CASSLDRFNQPQHF
TRBV28	NA	TRBJ2-4	CASSLQGAGNIQYF
TRBV2	NA	TRBJ1-1	CASEQELNTEAFF
TRBV11-2	NA	TRBJ1-4	CASSLGDRINEKLFF
TRBV5-8	NA	TRBJ2-2	CASSLGTDTGELFF
TRBV6-6	NA	TRBJ2-1	CASRLPGDYNEQFF
TRBV3-1/TRBV3-2	few	TRBJ1-6	CASSQDWQGANSPLHF
TRBV20-1	NA	TRBJ1-1	CSAYKNTEAFF
TRBV28	medium-sized	TRBJ2-2	CASSLRTGRNTGELFF
TRBV6-5	NA	TRBJ1-2	CASRGAGDGYTF
TRBV5-4	NA	TRBJ1-1	CASSLVLGEGSTEAFF
TRBV19	NA	TRBJ2-3	CASSPGLAGGRGSTDTQYF
TRBV5-4	once	TRBJ1-5	CASSWGGSQPQHF
TRBV19	NA	TRBJ1-5	CASSMGQGRGQQPQHF
TRBV7-9	NA	TRBJ1-2	CASSLDPANYGYTF
TRBV14	NA	TRBJ1-1	CASSLRQGITLNTEAFF
TRBV6-4	NA	TRBJ1-6	CASSALGQGSDSPLHF
TRBV7-3	NA	TRBJ2-2	CASNDPGQGNTGELFF
TRBV15	NA	TRBJ2-1	CATSRVRLAGDGNEQFF
TRBV5-4	NA	TRBJ1-2	CASSTGQGNGYTF
TRBV3-1/TRBV3-2	NA	TRBJ2-3	CASQTLAGTDTQYF
TRBV5-1	NA	TRBJ2-1	CASRRDSSYNEQFF
TRBV29-1	NA	TRBJ1-2	CSVLQGGGNGYTF
TRBV9	NA	TRBJ2-2	CASSPRLANTGELFF
TRBV19	NA	TRBJ2-2	CASIPGFATGELFF